The 3 T cell receptor beta chains presented below share a single source sample, sequenced in a study of lymphopenia after photon versus proton radiotherapy. Libraries were prepared by immunoSEQ multiplex PCR; TCRdb keeps only in-frame clonotypes and omits some of them. The sample has about 29,000 clones, roughly 89% seen once. Sequenced here: peripheral blood, sampled from a patient treated with proton-based radiotherapy. These receptors came from a woman aged 60-70 years with cholangiocarcinoma. Some clones in this sample may be carry-over from other donors' samples.

The chain couples TRBV19 to TRBJ2-2; TRBD2 might be the D (5 bases). Germline-derived CDR1 and CDR2 are LNHDA and SQIVND (reference sequence). The V and J ends lost 6 bases and 3 bases respectively, with 14 bases between them. The CDR3 runs to 15 residues. As DNA, the CDR3 is TGTGCCAGTAGGGTCAGGACGGGATACACCGGGGAGCTGTTTTTT. Protein product: CASRVRTGYTGELFF.

The chain has TRBV11-2 and TRBJ2-1, with 11 bases identical to TRBD2. The length of the CDR3 is 14 residues. CDR1 is SGHAT, CDR2 FQNNGV, per germline. The CDR3 DNA sequence: TGTGCAGCTTCTAGACTAGCGGGGAACAATGAGCAGTTCTTC. Residues: CAASRLAGNNEQFF.

The chain recombines TRBV6-4 with TRBJ2-2, with 9 nucleotides matching TRBD1. This CDR3 contains 15 residues. The germline CDR1 and CDR2 sequences are MRHNA and SNTAGT. Trimming removed 7 bases from V and 6 bases from J; junction bases left unmatched: 9. CDR3 sequence (DNA): TGTGCCAGCAAGGTCTCGGGACAGGGCCCCGGGGAGCTGTTTTTT. It codes for CASKVSGQGPGELFF.